This TCR beta chain emerged from a study of shared clonotypes between healthy human individuals. Study conclusions and caveats: Tissues were not sampled, only blood, and their repertoires likely differ.

Terminally differentiated effector memory CD45RA+ cells were left out of the naive CD8 fraction, which was CD45RO-negative and positively selected for CCR7. The run depth of the assay was deep. The protocol was immunoSEQ multiplex PCR, while the TCRdb copy is restricted to in-frame clones and leaves out a portion. The sample comprises around 2,000,000 clones, about 92% of which are singletons, and more than 1.5% rests with the top ten. The V gene's germline CDR1 is SQVTM and CDR2 ANQGSEA. The length of the CDR3 is 15 residues. V dropped 8 bases and J dropped 4; count of bases not matched to a gene: 13. Points on this clone: The antigen remains undetermined.

This clonotype originated in a man between 18 and 35 years old in good health. Some clones in this sample may be carry-over from other donors' samples. The gene calls are TRBV29-1 and TRBJ2-1; 8 bases fit TRBD1. The sample comprised naive CD8+ T cells from PBMCs. The CDR3, as DNA: TGCAGCAGTCAGGGGGCAACATATAGGTACAATGAGCAGTTCTTC. Translating gives CSSQGATYRYNEQFF.